This T cell receptor beta chain was observed in a study of T cell repertoires and HLA-DP antigens. Average purity of the negatively selected CD4+ T cells was roughly 98%. Points on this clone: Antigen specificity is unknown.

The CDR3 consists of 13 residues. From germline, CDR1 is SNHLY and CDR2 FYNNEI. Trimming shortened V by 6 bases and J by 0 bases, and 8 bases separated the two germline ends. Clones were sequenced by immunoSEQ multiplex PCR, and TCRdb holds only the in-frame ones, with some missing. The sample records roughly 120,000 clones, 80% to 95% being singletons. J is TRBJ1-1 and V is TRBV2; D remains unclear. This clonotype was obtained from a young woman in good health and CMV-seronegative. The sequenced sample consisted of CD4+ T cells from PBMCs. The DNA for the CDR3 is TGTGCCAGCAGAGTGGGTCTGAACACTGAAGCTTTCTTT. It codes for CASRVGLNTEAFF.